This TCR beta chain was profiled in a study of shared clonotypes between healthy human individuals. Libraries were prepared by immunoSEQ multiplex PCR; TCRdb keeps only in-frame clonotypes and omits some of them. Of roughly 720,000 clones listed, 90% are singletons. CDR1 and CDR2 (germline): KGHSH, LQKENI. The V end was cut by 2 bases, the J end by 1 base, with 8 bases between. CDR3 length equals 14 residues. The sequencing sample was made of memory CD8+ T cells from PBMCs. The subset is: CD45RO+ cells pooled with CCR7-negative TemRA cells. V usage is TRBV18 and J usage is TRBJ2-5; a weak D match, TRBD1 (5 bases). The receptor was isolated from a man between 18 and 29 years old in good health. Some clones in this sample may be carry-over from other donors' samples. This CDR3 reads CASSPSGFQETQYF. The CDR3 DNA reads TGTGCCAGCTCACCATCAGGGTTCCAAGAGACCCAGTACTTC.